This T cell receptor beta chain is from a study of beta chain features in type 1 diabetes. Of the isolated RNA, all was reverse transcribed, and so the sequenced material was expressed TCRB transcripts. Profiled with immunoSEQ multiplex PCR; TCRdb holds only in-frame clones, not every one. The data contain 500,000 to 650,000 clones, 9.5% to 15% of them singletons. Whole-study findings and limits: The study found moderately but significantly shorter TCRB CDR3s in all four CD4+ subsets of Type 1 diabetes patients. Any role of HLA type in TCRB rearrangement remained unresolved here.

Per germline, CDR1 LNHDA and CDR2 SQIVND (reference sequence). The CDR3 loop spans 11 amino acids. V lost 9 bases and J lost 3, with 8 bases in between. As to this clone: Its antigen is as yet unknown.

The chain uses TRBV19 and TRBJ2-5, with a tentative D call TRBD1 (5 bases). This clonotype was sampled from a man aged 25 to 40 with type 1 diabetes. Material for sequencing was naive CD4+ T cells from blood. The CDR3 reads CASEGEETQYF. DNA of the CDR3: TGTGCCAGCGAAGGGGAAGAGACCCAGTACTTC.